The 20 T cell receptor beta chains given below trace back to one sample, sequenced in a study of graft-versus-host responses after intestinal transplantation. Repertoires were generated with immunoSEQ multiplex PCR, while TCRdb's copy carries only in-frame clones and drops some. The sample shows tens of thousands of clones, roughly 93% of them seen only once. This specimen consisted of PBMCs, obtained around 790 days after a first intestinal transplant, on the day of a second. The receptors were gathered from a human patient who received an intestinal transplant, so some T cells may come from the graft donor.

V is TRBV5-3 and J is TRBJ1-5, with D maybe TRBD1 (5 bases). TRBV5-3 is given ORF status, its function remaining uncertain. The CDR3 runs to 15 residues. The ends were cut back, 0 bases at V and 7 bases at J, with 14 bases in the middle. The CDR3 loop reads CARSLEGPREQPQHF. CDR3 DNA: TGTGCCAGAAGCTTGGAGGGGCCTCGCGAGCAGCCCCAGCATTTT.

The chain has TRBV27 and TRBJ1-1, with a possible D match to TRBD1 (5 bases). Germline V gives CDR1 MNHEY, CDR2 SMNVEV (reference sequence). The CDR3 runs 14 residues. Trimming removed 2 bases at V and 1 base at J, with 8 bases between. This CDR3 reads CASSLQGGNTEAFF. CDR3 coding DNA: TGTGCCAGCAGTTTACAGGGAGGGAACACTGAAGCTTTCTTT.

The chain employs TRBV5-1 and TRBJ2-2, with 10 bases matching TRBD2. The CDR3 spans 18 residues. Trimming at V came to 6 bases and at J to 3 bases, leaving 14 bases not matched to a gene. Germline assignment: CDR1 SGHRS and CDR2 YFSETQ. The CDR3 DNA reads TGCGCCAGCATAGGAGAAGCAGCTAGCGGGAGCCACACCGGGGAGCTGTTTTTT. This gives the protein CASIGEAASGSHTGELFF.

The V call is TRBV10-2, the J call TRBJ2-7, with D possibly TRBD1 on 6 matching bases. Per germline, CDR1 WSHSY and CDR2 SAAADI. Trimming stripped 3 bases from V and 0 bases from J, with 12 bases between. The CDR3 runs to 15 residues. CDR3 region: CASSDRAGVSYEQYF. The DNA of the CDR3 is TGCGCCAGCAGTGACCGGGCAGGGGTCTCCTACGAGCAGTACTTC.

A remark on this clone: Within the sample, other DNA sequences also encode this same CDR3. The chain employs TRBV5-1 and TRBJ2-5; TRBD2 is a possible D gene (6 bases). The germline V and J ends were trimmed by 2 bases and 1 base, with 6 bases remaining between them. Germline values: CDR1 SGHRS, CDR2 YFSETQ. CDR3 length: 13 amino acids. The CDR3 nucleotides read TGCGCCAGCAGCTTTAGCGGCCAAGAGACCCAGTACTTC. Amino acids: CASSFSGQETQYF.

J is TRBJ2-2 and V is TRBV18, with 14 bases aligning to TRBD2. The J segment lost 6 bases and the V segment lost 5 bases, leaving 11 bases of the junction unmatched. This CDR3 contains 18 residues. Germline V lookup: CDR1 KGHSH, CDR2 LQKENI. Here the CDR3 reads CASSTRGTSGSSPGELFF. The CDR3 DNA reads as TGTGCCAGCTCAACACGTGGGACTAGCGGGAGTTCCCCCGGGGAGCTGTTTTTT.

CDR3 region: CASSQFLGESYEQYF. CDR3 sequence (DNA): TGCGCCAGCAGCCAATTTTTGGGGGAATCCTACGAGCAGTACTTC. The chain is built from TRBV4-1 and TRBJ2-7; D may match TRBD1 or TRBD2 (5 bases each). Trimming cost V 2 bases and J 1 base, with 12 bases left between them. CDR1 is MGHRA and CDR2 is YSYEKL in the germline V gene. The CDR3 sequence is 15 residues long.

This chain uses TRBV11-3 with TRBJ1-1, with 8 bases matching TRBD1. J was trimmed by 3 bases and V by 5 bases; bases with no gene match: 8. The CDR3 consists of 15 residues. The germline gives CDR1 SGHNT, CDR2 YENEEA. In DNA, the CDR3 is TGTGCCAGCAGCCCGTACTCGACAGGGGACACTGAAGCTTTCTTT. This translates into CASSPYSTGDTEAFF. Full variable domain (remainder filled in from reference TRBV11-3 and TRBJ1-1): EAGVVQSPRYKIIEKKQPVAFWCNPISGHNTLYWYLQNLGQGPELLIRYENEEAVDDSQLPKDRFSAERLKGVDSTLKIQPAELGDSAVYLCASSPYSTGDTEAFFGQGTRLTVV.

Concerning this clone itself: The junction does not match germline at one end; this may be a read error. The V and J genes are TRBV7-7 and TRBJ2-2; a possible D gene is TRBD2 (6 bases). Germline-derived CDR1 and CDR2 are SSHAT and FNYEAQ (reference sequence). CDR3 length: 14 amino acids. CDR3: CASSHAPGVGELFF. Written as DNA, the CDR3 is TGTGCTAGCAGCCACGCCCCGGGAGTCGGGGAGCTGTTTTTT.

This clone was counted between two and nine times. This rearrangement joins TRBV21-1 to TRBJ2-3; TRBD1 reflects the table's D call only, with no check against the DNA. TRBV21-1 is annotated as a pseudogene. The CDR3 is made up of 16 amino acids. CDR3 DNA sequence: TGTGCCAGCAGCAAAGTAGAACAGGTTAGCACAGATACGCAGTATTTT. Protein: CASSKVEQVSTDTQYF.

This clone was recorded once. V is TRBV4-2 and J is TRBJ1-3, with D tentatively TRBD1 (5 bases). The germline gives CDR1 LGHNA, CDR2 YNFKEQ. V gave up 0 bases and J gave up 8 bases, with 17 bases separating them. The CDR3 is made up of 16 amino acids. As DNA, the CDR3 is TGTGCCAGCAGCCAAGAGCCGCAGGGCCTAGGGGACACCATATATTTT. Its translation is CASSQEPQGLGDTIYF.

The V call is TRBV5-1, the J call TRBJ2-3; 15 bases align to TRBD2. Trimming removed 0 bases from V and 0 bases from J; junction bases left unmatched: 2. From germline, CDR1 is SGHRS and CDR2 YFSETQ. The CDR3 runs to 18 residues. DNA for the CDR3: TGCGCCAGCAGCTTGGGGGGACTAGCGGGAGGTAGCACAGATACGCAGTATTTT. Amino acids: CASSLGGLAGGSTDTQYF.

This sequence joins TRBV27 and TRBJ2-1, with TRBD2 matching over 12 bases. Per germline, CDR1 MNHEY and CDR2 SMNVEV (reference sequence). This CDR3 region has 16 residues. V lost 2 bases and J lost 9; bases outside the gene matches: 8. The CDR3 DNA is TGTGCCAGCAGTTTACTAGCGGGAGGGCCCTCGGGTGAGCAGTTCTTC. Translating gives CASSLLAGGPSGEQFF.

This chain connects TRBV7-9 to TRBJ2-5, with D unresolved. The CDR3 sequence is 14 residues long. CDR1 and CDR2 (germline): SEHNR, FQNEAQ (reference sequence). Trimming cost V 6 bases and J 5 bases, with 16 bases left between them. The CDR3 loop is CASSNLSPVETQYF. CDR3 DNA sequence: TGTGCCAGCAGTAATTTATCTCCTGTGGAGACCCAGTACTTC.

The rearrangement joins TRBV7-6 to TRBJ2-6; 8 bases line up with TRBD1. CDR3 length: 18 amino acids. Per the germline V gene, CDR1 is SGHVS and CDR2 is FNYEAQ. With V trimmed by 5 bases and J by 0 bases, 9 bases remained unmatched. Here the CDR3 reads CASSRQGSSLSGANVLTF. DNA of the CDR3: TGTGCCAGCAGCCGACAGGGGTCCTCTCTCTCTGGGGCCAACGTCCTGACTTTC.

The J gene is TRBJ2-1, the V gene TRBV28; 8 positions match TRBD1. From germline, CDR1 is MDHEN and CDR2 SYDVKM. The CDR3 runs to 16 residues. Trimming at V came to 6 bases and at J to 2 bases, leaving 9 bases not matched to a gene. CDR3 DNA sequence: TGTGCCAGCAGGTTAGGCGGGACAGGTGCCTACAATGAGCAGTTCTTC. Translating it yields CASRLGGTGAYNEQFF.

The chain employs TRBV5-1 and TRBJ1-2; 7 bases line up with TRBD1. Trimming cost V 5 bases and J 4 bases; bases outside gene matches: 11. Germline V gives CDR1 SGHRS, CDR2 YFSETQ. The CDR3 spans 15 residues. CDR3 DNA: TGCGCCAGCAGACAAGAACAGGGGAACCGCTATGGCTACACCTTC. Translation gives CASRQEQGNRYGYTF.

This clone was detected only once. The rearrangement links TRBV9 to TRBJ2-2, with 9 bases matching TRBD2. Trimming removed 3 bases from V and 6 bases from J; junction bases left unmatched: 6. CDR1 and CDR2 from the germline V gene are SGDLS and YYNGEE. The CDR3 sequence is 15 residues long. This CDR3 reads CASSDPLAGAGELFF. The CDR3 nucleotides read TGTGCCAGCAGCGACCCCTTAGCGGGAGCCGGGGAGCTGTTTTTT.

V is TRBV6-5 and J is TRBJ2-2; 7 bases map to TRBD2. CDR1 MNHEY and CDR2 SVGAGI come from the germline V gene. CDR3 length: 15 amino acids. Trimming removed 1 base from V and 6 bases from J; junction bases left unmatched: 5. The CDR3 DNA reads as TGTGCCAGCAGTTACTATCCTGGACTAGCCGGGGAGCTGTTTTTT. Translation: CASSYYPGLAGELFF.

This sequence joins TRBV5-1 and TRBJ2-7; TRBD1 might be the D (6 bases). With 7 bases removed from V and 7 bases from J, the gap between germline ends came to 21 bases. The CDR3 contains 14 residues. Germline CDR1 and CDR2: SGHRS and YFSETQ. CDR3 protein: CASGDPSGAEEQYF. Written as DNA, the CDR3 is TGCGCCAGCGGAGACCCTTCAGGGGCGGAAGAGCAGTACTTC.